This is a list of T cell receptor beta chains from one sample in a study. TCRdb fed the 5' RACE reads into MiXCR, producing one record per CDR3 protein. The table has about 12,000 distinct CDR3 sequences, around 54% seen once. Sequencing was done on a sample of tumor-infiltrating Tregs sorted from the breast tumor. The receptors here all came from a female donor with breast cancer. Both conserved end residues are part of each CDR3. A D gene is named only where the DNA matches it firmly. The size of a clone is reported for some rows only, either as once, few or many, or as a class for expanded clones.

size: NA
D: NA
J: TRBJ2-6
V: TRBV6-5
length: 16
DNA: TGTGCCAGCACCAGAGGGGGAGGGTCTGGGGCCAACGTCCTGACTTTC
CDR3: CASTRGGGSGANVLTF

size: NA
D: NA
J: TRBJ1-4
V: TRBV12-3/TRBV12-4
length: 15
DNA: TGTGCCAGCAGTTTCGGGGGGGGAGCTAATGAAAAACTGTTTTTT
CDR3: CASSFGGGANEKLFF

size: NA
D: NA
J: TRBJ1-2
V: TRBV7-2
length: 15
DNA: TGTGCCAGCAGCCCCACATGGACATATCGGGGCGGCTACACCTTC
CDR3: CASSPTWTYRGGYTF

size: NA
D: NA
J: TRBJ2-3
V: TRBV7-3
length: 12
DNA: TGTGCCAGCAGCTTAACGGTCGATACGCAGTATTTT
CDR3: CASSLTVDTQYF

size: NA
D: TRBD2
J: TRBJ2-3
V: TRBV7-2
length: 16
DNA: TGTGCCAGCAGCTCACGGCGGGAGGCGAGGACAGATACGCAGTATTTT
CDR3: CASSSRREARTDTQYF

size: NA
D: NA
J: TRBJ1-2
V: TRBV12-3/TRBV12-4
length: 14
DNA: TGTGCCAGCAGTAAAATAAGAGCTAACTATGGCTACACCTTC
CDR3: CASSKIRANYGYTF

size: NA
D: NA
J: TRBJ1-4
V: TRBV29-1
length: 11
DNA: TGCAGCGTAGGGCGTGATGAAAAACTGTTTTTT
CDR3: CSVGRDEKLFF

size: NA
D: NA
J: TRBJ1-2
V: TRBV7-2
length: 14
DNA: TGTGCCAGCAGCTTAACTGGCCATAACTATGGCTACACCTTC
CDR3: CASSLTGHNYGYTF

size: NA
D: TRBD2
J: TRBJ2-5
V: TRBV20-1
length: 13
DNA: TGCAGTGCTGGGACTAGGGCTAAAGAGACCCAGTACTTC
CDR3: CSAGTRAKETQYF

size: few
D: NA
J: TRBJ2-1
V: TRBV4-3
length: 12
DNA: TGCGCCAGCAGCCAAGATAGAAGATTGCAGTTCTTC
CDR3: CASSQDRRLQFF

size: once
D: NA
J: TRBJ2-2
V: TRBV7-6
length: 13
DNA: TGTGCCAGCAGCTCGAGGGGGGCCGGGGAGCCGTTTTTT
CDR3: CASSSRGAGEPFF

size: NA
D: NA
J: TRBJ1-5
V: TRBV10-3
length: 12
DNA: TGTGCCATCAGTCCAAACAATCAGCCCCAGCATTTT
CDR3: CAISPNNQPQHF

size: NA
D: TRBD2
J: TRBJ2-3
V: TRBV5-1
length: 16
DNA: TGCGCCAGCAGCCTTGACGGACTAGCGGGAGGCGATACGCAGTATTTT
CDR3: CASSLDGLAGGDTQYF

size: NA
D: NA
J: TRBJ1-1
V: TRBV15
length: 17
DNA: TGTGCCACCAGCAGAGTCTCGGGAGGGGGGTTGGGCACTGAAGCTTTCTTT
CDR3: CATSRVSGGGLGTEAFF

size: NA
D: TRBD1
J: TRBJ2-1
V: TRBV4-2
length: 16
DNA: TGCGCCAGCAGCCCCTCGGACAGGGCGAGTTACAATGAGCAGTTCTTT
CDR3: CASSPSDRASYNEQFF

size: NA
D: NA
J: TRBJ1-3
V: TRBV27
length: 14
DNA: TGTGCCAGCAGTCCGTGGGCAGGGGGAAACACCATATATTTT
CDR3: CASSPWAGGNTIYF

size: NA
D: TRBD2
J: TRBJ2-3
V: TRBV6-2/TRBV6-3
length: 14
DNA: TGTGCCAGCAGTTACGGGAGGGCCACAGATACGCAGTATTTT
CDR3: CASSYGRATDTQYF

size: NA
D: NA
J: TRBJ2-7
V: TRBV7-9
length: 13
DNA: TGTGCCAGCAGCCCTTCCCCATCCTACGAGCAGTACTTC
CDR3: CASSPSPSYEQYF

size: NA
D: NA
J: TRBJ1-2
V: TRBV30
length: 12
DNA: TGTGCCTGGAGTGAGACAACCTATGGCTACACCTTC
CDR3: CAWSETTYGYTF

size: NA
D: NA
J: TRBJ2-1
V: TRBV5-1
length: 13
DNA: TGCGCCAGCAGCTTGGCAGGGGCCGATGAGCAGTTCTTC
CDR3: CASSLAGADEQFF

size: once
D: NA
J: TRBJ1-4
V: TRBV4-1
length: 16
DNA: TGCGCCAGCAGCCAATTCTCGACGGTCAGGAATGAAAAACTGTTTTTT
CDR3: CASSQFSTVRNEKLFF

size: NA
D: NA
J: TRBJ2-1
V: TRBV11-2
length: 15
DNA: TGTGCCAGCAGCTTAGATCCTACAACGGGGGATGAGCAGTTCTTC
CDR3: CASSLDPTTGDEQFF

size: few
D: NA
J: TRBJ2-2
V: TRBV7-2
length: 15
DNA: TGTGCCAGCAGCTTCGGGTTAGGGGGGACCGGGGAGCTGTTTTTT
CDR3: CASSFGLGGTGELFF

size: NA
D: NA
J: TRBJ1-1
V: TRBV6-5
length: 18
DNA: TGTGCCTCCTCACGTCGGACGCTCCCGGGGCAGGGGAACACTGAAGCTTTCTTT
CDR3: CASSRRTLPGQGNTEAFF

size: NA
D: NA
J: TRBJ2-1
V: TRBV4-2
length: 13
DNA: TGTGCCAGCAGCCATTCAGGGCGCGATGAGCAGTTCTTC
CDR3: CASSHSGRDEQFF

size: few
D: TRBD2
J: TRBJ2-1
V: TRBV20-1
length: 14
DNA: TGCAGTGCTTCAGGACTAGCCCTCTACAATGAGCAGTTCTTC
CDR3: CSASGLALYNEQFF

size: medium-sized
D: NA
J: TRBJ1-2
V: TRBV29-1
length: 13
DNA: TGCAGCGTTCAAGTGACGGCCTCCTATGGCTACACCTTC
CDR3: CSVQVTASYGYTF

size: NA
D: TRBD2
J: TRBJ2-1
V: TRBV25-1
length: 14
DNA: TGTGCCAGCAGTGTAGTCGCGGGAGTTGATGAGCAGTTCTTC
CDR3: CASSVVAGVDEQFF

size: NA
D: NA
J: TRBJ2-1
V: TRBV10-3
length: 15
DNA: TGTGCTTCGCGAAGGGATAAGGGCTCCTACAATGAGCAGTTCTTC
CDR3: CASRRDKGSYNEQFF

size: NA
D: NA
J: TRBJ2-1
V: TRBV25-1
length: 18
DNA: TGTGCCAGCAGTCGGTGGGAGTCCGATCGGGAATCGGGCAATGAGCAGTTCTTC
CDR3: CASSRWESDRESGNEQFF

size: NA
D: NA
J: TRBJ1-3
V: TRBV5-1
length: 13
DNA: TGCGCCAGCAGCGCAAGACAGGGAAACACCATATATTTT
CDR3: CASSARQGNTIYF

size: NA
D: NA
J: TRBJ1-2
V: TRBV6-5
length: 16
DNA: TGTGCCAGCAGTCCAGGACTGGGGGGGCTTAGCTATGGCTACACCTTC
CDR3: CASSPGLGGLSYGYTF

size: few
D: TRBD2
J: TRBJ2-5
V: TRBV12-3/TRBV12-4
length: 14
DNA: TGTGCCTCCGGACTAGCGGGAGTAGGTGAGACCCAGTACTTC
CDR3: CASGLAGVGETQYF

size: NA
D: TRBD2
J: TRBJ2-5
V: TRBV7-2
length: 15
DNA: TGTGCCAGCAGCTTAACTAGCGGGAGGAAAGAGACCCAGTACTTC
CDR3: CASSLTSGRKETQYF

size: few
D: NA
J: TRBJ1-1
V: TRBV5-1
length: 13
DNA: TGCGCCAGCAGCGCGGGGTGGGACACTGAAGCTTTCTTT
CDR3: CASSAGWDTEAFF

size: few
D: TRBD1
J: TRBJ1-5
V: TRBV6-2/TRBV6-3
length: 16
DNA: TGTGCCAGCAGTTACCGCCAGACAGGGGTTGTTCAGCCCCAGCATTTT
CDR3: CASSYRQTGVVQPQHF

size: NA
D: TRBD1
J: TRBJ2-1
V: TRBV5-6
length: 15
DNA: TGTGCCAGCAGCTGGGGGACAGGGAGCTACAATGAGCAGTTCTTC
CDR3: CASSWGTGSYNEQFF

size: once
D: TRBD1
J: TRBJ1-2
V: TRBV12-3/TRBV12-4
length: 14
DNA: TGTGCCAGCAGTCGTGACAGGGCCGCAAGAGGCTACACCTTC
CDR3: CASSRDRAARGYTF

size: NA
D: NA
J: TRBJ2-3
V: TRBV5-1
length: 14
DNA: TGCGCCAGCAGCTTGGAATCCTCTAGAGATACGCAGTATTTT
CDR3: CASSLESSRDTQYF

size: NA
D: TRBD1
J: TRBJ2-1
V: TRBV5-1
length: 14
DNA: TGCGCCAGCAGCTTCCAGAGGACAGGGGATGAGCAGTTCTTC
CDR3: CASSFQRTGDEQFF

size: NA
D: NA
J: TRBJ1-2
V: TRBV4-1
length: 15
DNA: TGCGCCAGCAGCCAGGCGCGAGAGGGGCGGTATGGCTACACCTTC
CDR3: CASSQAREGRYGYTF

size: NA
D: NA
J: TRBJ2-5
V: TRBV11-2
length: 15
DNA: TGTGCCAGCAGCTTAAGGGGGGACACACAAGAGACCCAGTACTTC
CDR3: CASSLRGDTQETQYF

size: NA
D: NA
J: TRBJ1-2
V: TRBV9
length: 12
DNA: TGTGCCAGCACCAGGGACTACTATGGCTACACCTTC
CDR3: CASTRDYYGYTF

size: few
D: TRBD1
J: TRBJ2-4
V: TRBV4-1
length: 15
DNA: TGCGCCAGCAGCCAAGCGGGACAGGCTTTAAACATTCAGTACTTC
CDR3: CASSQAGQALNIQYF

size: NA
D: NA
J: TRBJ2-5
V: TRBV12-3/TRBV12-4
length: 14
DNA: TGTGCCAGCAGTCTGAGACGGAGACAAGAGACCCAGTACTTC
CDR3: CASSLRRRQETQYF

size: NA
D: NA
J: TRBJ2-1
V: TRBV5-5
length: 17
DNA: TGTGCCAGCAGCTTCAGAACAGGTCAGGGCCCCTACAATGAGCAGTTCTTC
CDR3: CASSFRTGQGPYNEQFF

size: NA
D: NA
J: TRBJ2-3
V: TRBV7-8
length: 13
DNA: TGTGCCAGCAGCAAAAACCAGTTAGATACGCAGTATTTT
CDR3: CASSKNQLDTQYF

size: NA
D: TRBD2
J: TRBJ2-3
V: TRBV4-2
length: 16
DNA: TGTGCCAGCAGCCAAGGACTAGCGGGAGGGCCAGATACGCAGTATTTT
CDR3: CASSQGLAGGPDTQYF

size: NA
D: TRBD2
J: TRBJ2-2
V: TRBV20-1
length: 16
DNA: TGCAGTGCCCGTTTTCGGGGGGGGGCGGACACCGGGGAGCTGTTTTTT
CDR3: CSARFRGGADTGELFF

size: few
D: NA
J: TRBJ2-3
V: TRBV5-1
length: 13
DNA: TGCGCCAGCAGCTTGGCGGGGACAGATACGCAGTATTTT
CDR3: CASSLAGTDTQYF

size: few
D: TRBD2
J: TRBJ2-1
V: TRBV12-3/TRBV12-4
length: 15
DNA: TGTGCCAGCAGCTACCCAGCGGGAGCGGCCAATGAGCAGTTCTTC
CDR3: CASSYPAGAANEQFF

size: once
D: NA
J: TRBJ2-1
V: TRBV7-9
length: 15
DNA: TGTGCCAGCAGCTCTCGGACGACCAAACACAATGAGCAGTTCTTC
CDR3: CASSSRTTKHNEQFF

size: NA
D: NA
J: TRBJ1-3
V: TRBV18
length: 14
DNA: TGTGCCAGCTCACCGCCCGGACAGAGAAACACCATATATTTT
CDR3: CASSPPGQRNTIYF